This paragraph reports one TCR beta chain. Some clones are missing from TCRdb's copy, which holds only in-frame ones; the method was immunoSEQ multiplex PCR. The table has about 130,000 clones, about 77% seen once. The data were taken from a study of blood T cell repertoires in COVID-19. Whole-study context: Collection of acute and convalescent COVID-19 samples took place in the United States, Italy and Spain. In each case, the material was cDNA or gDNA derived from T cells, B-cell-depleted T cells, or PBMCs.

Unmatched junction bases numbered 6, after V lost 4 bases and J lost 0 bases. CDR1 and CDR2 (germline): LNHDA, SQIVND (reference sequence). The CDR3 has 16 residues. Sequencing used peripheral blood. V usage is TRBV19 and J usage is TRBJ2-3; 8 bases agree with TRBD1. The receptor's source is an elderly man with acute or convalescent COVID-19. The CDR3 region has the DNA TGTGCCAGTAGTACCGCAGACAGGGGTAGCACAGATACGCAGTATTTT. Protein: CASSTADRGSTDTQYF. Looking up the rest from reference TRBV19 and TRBJ2-3 gives the full variable domain: DGGITQSPKYLFRKEGQNVTLSCEQNLNHDAMYWYRQDPGQGLRLIYYSQIVNDFQKGDIAEGYSVSREKKESFPLTVTSAQKNPTAFYLCASSTADRGSTDTQYFGPGTRLTVL.